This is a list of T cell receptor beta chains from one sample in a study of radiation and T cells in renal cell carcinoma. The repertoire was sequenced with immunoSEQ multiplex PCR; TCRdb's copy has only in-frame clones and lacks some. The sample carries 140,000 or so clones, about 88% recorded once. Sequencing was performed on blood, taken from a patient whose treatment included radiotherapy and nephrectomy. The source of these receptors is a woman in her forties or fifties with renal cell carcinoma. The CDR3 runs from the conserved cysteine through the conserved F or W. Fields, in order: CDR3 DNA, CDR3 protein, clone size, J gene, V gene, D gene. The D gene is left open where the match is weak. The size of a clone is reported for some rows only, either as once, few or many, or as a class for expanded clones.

CDR3 DNA: TGTGCCAGCAGCGTAGACTATGAGCAGTTCTTC
CDR3 protein: CASSVDYEQFF
clone size: -
J gene: TRBJ2-1
V gene: TRBV9
D gene: -

CDR3 DNA: TGCGCCAGCAGCCAAGCTGACAGGGAGAATCAGCCCCAGCATTTT
CDR3 protein: CASSQADRENQPQHF
clone size: -
J gene: TRBJ1-5
V gene: TRBV4-1
D gene: TRBD1

CDR3 DNA: TGTGCCAGCAGGGGACTAGCGGAGGGGGGAAACATTCAGTACTTC
CDR3 protein: CASRGLAEGGNIQYF
clone size: once
J gene: TRBJ2-4
V gene: TRBV27
D gene: TRBD2

CDR3 DNA: TGTGCCAGCAGTTTGCTAGCGCGGTACGAGCAGTACTTC
CDR3 protein: CASSLLARYEQYF
clone size: -
J gene: TRBJ2-7
V gene: TRBV28
D gene: -

CDR3 DNA: TGTGCCAGTAGTATAACCAGGAACACCGGGGAGCTGTTTTTT
CDR3 protein: CASSITRNTGELFF
clone size: -
J gene: TRBJ2-2
V gene: TRBV19
D gene: -

CDR3 DNA: TGTGCCAGCAGTAGGACGACGATCTATGGCTACACCTTC
CDR3 protein: CASSRTTIYGYTF
clone size: -
J gene: TRBJ1-2
V gene: TRBV6-5
D gene: -

CDR3 DNA: TGTGCCAGCAGCTTAGCCGGACTAGCGTCGGTAGATACGCAGTATTTT
CDR3 protein: CASSLAGLASVDTQYF
clone size: -
J gene: TRBJ2-3
V gene: TRBV7-2
D gene: TRBD2

CDR3 DNA: TGCGCCAGCGGCGAGGAGGGAGGGGGCACAGATACGCAGTATTTT
CDR3 protein: CASGEEGGGTDTQYF
clone size: -
J gene: TRBJ2-3
V gene: TRBV5-1
D gene: TRBD2

CDR3 DNA: TGTGCCAGCAGCTTAACCATAACAGGAGGCGGGGAGCTGTTTTTT
CDR3 protein: CASSLTITGGGELFF
clone size: -
J gene: TRBJ2-2
V gene: TRBV7-9
D gene: -

CDR3 DNA: TGTGCCAGCAGCTTAGACAGGGTTGAAGCTTTCTTT
CDR3 protein: CASSLDRVEAFF
clone size: few
J gene: TRBJ1-1
V gene: TRBV7-8
D gene: -

CDR3 DNA: TGTGCCAGCAGTGAGAGGGGGGAATCCGAGCAGTACTTC
CDR3 protein: CASSERGESEQYF
clone size: -
J gene: TRBJ2-7
V gene: TRBV6-1
D gene: -

CDR3 DNA: TGCGCCAGCAGCTTGTCGGTTAGCGGACTATCTAATGAGCAGTTCTTC
CDR3 protein: CASSLSVSGLSNEQFF
clone size: -
J gene: TRBJ2-1
V gene: TRBV5-1
D gene: -

CDR3 DNA: TGTGCTAGTGGTTCTAACTATGGCTACACCTTC
CDR3 protein: CASGSNYGYTF
clone size: -
J gene: TRBJ1-2
V gene: TRBV12-5
D gene: -

CDR3 DNA: TGTGCCAGCTCACCGCTGGGGACTAGTGATGAGCAGTTCTTC
CDR3 protein: CASSPLGTSDEQFF
clone size: -
J gene: TRBJ2-1
V gene: TRBV18
D gene: TRBD2

CDR3 DNA: TGTGCCAGCAGCTTATCCGGGCCGGGCACCGGGGAGCTGTTTTTT
CDR3 protein: CASSLSGPGTGELFF
clone size: -
J gene: TRBJ2-2
V gene: TRBV7-2
D gene: -

CDR3 DNA: TGTGCCAGCAGATCAAAGGGGGGGACAGGGTCCTACGAGCAGTACTTC
CDR3 protein: CASRSKGGTGSYEQYF
clone size: -
J gene: TRBJ2-7
V gene: TRBV7-2
D gene: TRBD1

CDR3 DNA: TGTGCCTGGAGTATGCCGCTCCGACAGGCTGGGGCCAACGTCCTGACTTTC
CDR3 protein: CAWSMPLRQAGANVLTF
clone size: -
J gene: TRBJ2-6
V gene: TRBV30
D gene: -

CDR3 DNA: TGTGCCATCAGTGAGTACACTGAAGCTTTCTTT
CDR3 protein: CAISEYTEAFF
clone size: -
J gene: TRBJ1-1
V gene: TRBV10-3
D gene: -

CDR3 DNA: TGCGCCAGCAGCCTCGACCCGAACACCGGGGAGCTGTTTTTT
CDR3 protein: CASSLDPNTGELFF
clone size: -
J gene: TRBJ2-2
V gene: TRBV4-3
D gene: -

CDR3 DNA: TGTGCCAGCAGCTTGACAGGGGAGGTTTTGGAGCAGTACTTC
CDR3 protein: CASSLTGEVLEQYF
clone size: once
J gene: TRBJ2-7
V gene: TRBV5-5
D gene: -

CDR3 DNA: TGTGCCAGCAGTGCCCACTCCTGGAGGGAGGACGAGCAGTACTTC
CDR3 protein: CASSAHSWREDEQYF
clone size: -
J gene: TRBJ2-7
V gene: TRBV6-1
D gene: -

CDR3 DNA: TGTGCCTGGAGTCACAGGGTCCGCACTGAAGCTTTCTTT
CDR3 protein: CAWSHRVRTEAFF
clone size: -
J gene: TRBJ1-1
V gene: TRBV30
D gene: -

CDR3 DNA: TGCGCCAGCAGCTTGTCCCCTAGCGGAGTTTACAATGAGCAGTTCTTC
CDR3 protein: CASSLSPSGVYNEQFF
clone size: -
J gene: TRBJ2-1
V gene: TRBV5-1
D gene: TRBD2

CDR3 DNA: TGTGCCTGGTCGAGGGGACAGGGGACATCTCTGGCGACCCAGTACTTC
CDR3 protein: CAWSRGQGTSLATQYF
clone size: -
J gene: TRBJ2-5
V gene: TRBV30
D gene: TRBD1

CDR3 DNA: TGTGCCAGTACGGACGGAATCTATGGCTACACCTTC
CDR3 protein: CASTDGIYGYTF
clone size: -
J gene: TRBJ1-2
V gene: TRBV6-1
D gene: -

CDR3 DNA: TGTGCCAGTCGACGTCTGGGAGGGACTAGCGGGAGAAGTCTGGGGGTAAATGAGCAGTTCTTC
CDR3 protein: CASRRLGGTSGRSLGVNEQFF
clone size: -
J gene: TRBJ2-1
V gene: TRBV28
D gene: TRBD2

CDR3 DNA: TGTGCCAGTAGTATCCCCTCAAGCCCTACCTACGAGCAGTACTTC
CDR3 protein: CASSIPSSPTYEQYF
clone size: -
J gene: TRBJ2-7
V gene: TRBV19
D gene: -

CDR3 DNA: TGTGCCAGTATGACAGGGGGGACCAATCAGCCCCAGCATTTT
CDR3 protein: CASMTGGTNQPQHF
clone size: once
J gene: TRBJ1-5
V gene: TRBV28
D gene: TRBD1

CDR3 DNA: TGTGCCAGCACCCTAGGCCAAAATGAAAAACTGTTTTTT
CDR3 protein: CASTLGQNEKLFF
clone size: -
J gene: TRBJ1-4
V gene: TRBV6-6
D gene: -

CDR3 DNA: TGTGCCAGCTCACCGGGACTCACCGAGACCCAGTACTTC
CDR3 protein: CASSPGLTETQYF
clone size: -
J gene: TRBJ2-5
V gene: TRBV18
D gene: -

CDR3 DNA: TGTGCCACCAGCAGGCCCGGGACAGAGGAAGATACGCAGTATTTT
CDR3 protein: CATSRPGTEEDTQYF
clone size: -
J gene: TRBJ2-3
V gene: TRBV15
D gene: TRBD1

CDR3 DNA: TGTGCCAGCAGTACCGCCGGACGGATTAAGACCAATCAGCCCCAGCATTTT
CDR3 protein: CASSTAGRIKTNQPQHF
clone size: -
J gene: TRBJ1-5
V gene: TRBV27
D gene: -

CDR3 DNA: TGTGCCAGCCTTGGGACAGGGGGCACCTATGGCTACACCTTC
CDR3 protein: CASLGTGGTYGYTF
clone size: -
J gene: TRBJ1-2
V gene: TRBV18
D gene: TRBD1

CDR3 DNA: TGTGCCAGCAGCTTATTAGGCACAGATACGCAGTATTTT
CDR3 protein: CASSLLGTDTQYF
clone size: -
J gene: TRBJ2-3
V gene: TRBV27
D gene: -

CDR3 DNA: TGTGCCAGCAGCCCCGGGACTAGCGGGAGAGCGGATGAGCAGTTCTTC
CDR3 protein: CASSPGTSGRADEQFF
clone size: few
J gene: TRBJ2-1
V gene: TRBV7-9
D gene: TRBD2

CDR3 DNA: TGTGCCAGCAGACGGGGACAGGGGTTCAACACTGAAGCTTTCTTT
CDR3 protein: CASRRGQGFNTEAFF
clone size: once
J gene: TRBJ1-1
V gene: TRBV6-5
D gene: TRBD1

CDR3 DNA: TGTGCCAGCAGCTCCACATCGTCGTGGGCGTACTTC
CDR3 protein: CASSSTSSWAYF
clone size: once
J gene: TRBJ2-7
V gene: TRBV7-9
D gene: -

CDR3 DNA: TGTGCCAGCACGGGGGGGGGCACTGAAGCTTTCTTT
CDR3 protein: CASTGGGTEAFF
clone size: once
J gene: TRBJ1-1
V gene: TRBV2
D gene: -

CDR3 DNA: TGTGCCAGCAGCTTGGGCCAGAGGAGTGAAAAACTGTTTTTT
CDR3 protein: CASSLGQRSEKLFF
clone size: -
J gene: TRBJ1-4
V gene: TRBV5-6
D gene: -

CDR3 DNA: TGTGCCAGCAGCTTAGGGGAGGGAGTGGGCGAGCAGTACTTC
CDR3 protein: CASSLGEGVGEQYF
clone size: -
J gene: TRBJ2-7
V gene: TRBV7-2
D gene: TRBD2

CDR3 DNA: TGCGCCAGCAGTGGCGGGGACAGGGGCTCGATAGATACGCAGTATTTT
CDR3 protein: CASSGGDRGSIDTQYF
clone size: -
J gene: TRBJ2-3
V gene: TRBV10-1
D gene: TRBD1

CDR3 DNA: TGTGCCAGCAGCTTTGCGGGGGGCCCCTTGGTGGAGCAGTACTTC
CDR3 protein: CASSFAGGPLVEQYF
clone size: -
J gene: TRBJ2-7
V gene: TRBV5-5
D gene: TRBD2

CDR3 DNA: TGTGCCAGCAGGAGGAATGGAGCTAACTATGGCTACACCTTC
CDR3 protein: CASRRNGANYGYTF
clone size: -
J gene: TRBJ1-2
V gene: TRBV28
D gene: -

CDR3 DNA: TGTGCCAGCAGTGCGGGGGAAGATACGCAGTATTTT
CDR3 protein: CASSAGEDTQYF
clone size: -
J gene: TRBJ2-3
V gene: TRBV6-4
D gene: -

CDR3 DNA: TGTGCCAGCAGCTCGGACCGACGTGCCACTGAAGCTTTCTTT
CDR3 protein: CASSSDRRATEAFF
clone size: -
J gene: TRBJ1-1
V gene: TRBV7-9
D gene: -

CDR3 DNA: TGTGCCAGCAGCCCTATAGGAGAAGGCAACGAGCAGTACTTC
CDR3 protein: CASSPIGEGNEQYF
clone size: -
J gene: TRBJ2-7
V gene: TRBV7-3
D gene: -

CDR3 DNA: TGTGCCTGGAGTGACGAGGCTGGTGAAAAACTGTTTTTT
CDR3 protein: CAWSDEAGEKLFF
clone size: -
J gene: TRBJ1-4
V gene: TRBV30
D gene: -

CDR3 DNA: TGCGCCAGCAGCCAAAGGCCATCAGATACGCAGTATTTT
CDR3 protein: CASSQRPSDTQYF
clone size: -
J gene: TRBJ2-3
V gene: TRBV4-3
D gene: -